This entry is about one TCR beta chain. Its antigen is as yet unknown. With 5 bases removed from V and 4 bases from J, the gap between germline ends came to 16 bases. The CDR3 has 15 amino acids. Per the germline V gene, CDR1 is PRHDT and CDR2 is FYEKMQ (reference sequence). This sample stems from a study of cytomegalovirus exposure and HLA in healthy donors. Study findings and constraints: Among the CMV-associated chains, a few were confirmed in vitro as specific for CMV antigens. A list of more than 150 TCR beta chains associated with cytomegalovirus was given.

This PCR relied on a set of 60 Vbeta primers and 13 Jbeta primers. Measured with immunoSEQ multiplex PCR; TCRdb has only the in-frame clones, and not every one. This sample carries around 150,000 clones, 80% to 85% of them seen once, and the ten largest clones take around 2%. The sequence was collected from a human donor in good health. Material: PBMCs. This chain links TRBV13 with TRBJ2-3; perhaps TRBD1 as D (5 bases). CDR3 nucleotide sequence: TGTGCCAGCAGCACCGGCGAGGCAGGGTCAGATACGCAGTATTTT. It is translated as CASSTGEAGSDTQYF.